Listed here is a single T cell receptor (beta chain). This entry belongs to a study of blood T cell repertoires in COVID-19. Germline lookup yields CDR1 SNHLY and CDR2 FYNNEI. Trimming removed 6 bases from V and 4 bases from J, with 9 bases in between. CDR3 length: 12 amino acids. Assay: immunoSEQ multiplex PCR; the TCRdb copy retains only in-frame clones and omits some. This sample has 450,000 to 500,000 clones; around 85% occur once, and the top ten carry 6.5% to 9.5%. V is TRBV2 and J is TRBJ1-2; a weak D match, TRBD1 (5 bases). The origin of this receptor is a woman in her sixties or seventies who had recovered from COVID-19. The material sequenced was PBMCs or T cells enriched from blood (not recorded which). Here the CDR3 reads CASRTDVYGYTF. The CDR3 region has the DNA TGTGCCAGCAGGACAGACGTCTATGGCTACACCTTC.